These 21 T cell receptor beta chains were sequenced from one sample in a study of beta chain features in type 1 diabetes. The study reverse transcribed the entire isolated RNA, so it sequenced expressed TCRB transcripts. Sequenced by immunoSEQ multiplex PCR; TCRdb stores in-frame clones only, minus some. Found here are about 650,000 clones, 9.5% to 15% of them singletons; the top ten hold around 0.12%. These receptors' targets are unknown. General study findings and limits: Patients with Type 1 diabetes showed moderately but significantly shorter TCRB CDR3s in all four CD4+ subsets.

Sequenced material: naive CD4+ T cells from blood. These receptor sequences come from a man in his thirties or forties with type 1 diabetes.

Worth noting for this clone: The same CDR3 arises from other DNA sequences in this sample as well. This chain uses TRBV9 with TRBJ1-5; D gene unclear. The CDR3 loop spans 13 amino acids. In germline, CDR1 is SGDLS, CDR2 YYNGEE. The V end lost 0 bases, the J end lost 5 bases, and 6 bases lay between the germline ends. CDR3 sequence (DNA): TGTGCCAGCAGCGTAGCTCCGGATCAGCCCCAGCATTTT. Translation: CASSVAPDQPQHF.

The chain links TRBV29-1 to TRBJ1-1; a possible D gene is TRBD1 (5 bases). The CDR3 contains 14 residues. Germline assignment: CDR1 SQVTM and CDR2 ANQGSEA. V was shortened by 4 bases and J by 1 base, with 13 bases between the two germline ends. The CDR3 region is CSVAPGLRNTEAFF. The CDR3 nucleotides are TGCAGCGTTGCTCCAGGGTTAAGGAACACTGAAGCTTTCTTT.

This clone was seen a handful of times. The CDR3 region is CASSLARESYEQYF. As DNA, the CDR3 is TGTGCCAGCAGCTTAGCGCGTGAAAGCTACGAGCAGTACTTC. The chain joins TRBV7-9 to TRBJ2-7, with no clear D. The V end lost 0 bases, the J end lost 3 bases, and 9 bases lay between the germline ends. CDR3 length: 14 residues. Per germline, CDR1 SEHNR and CDR2 FQNEAQ (reference sequence).

The rearrangement uses TRBV9 and TRBJ2-5; a possible D gene is TRBD2 (5 bases). The CDR3 totals 13 residues. The ends were cut back, 2 bases at V and 5 bases at J, with 10 bases in the middle. Germline loops: CDR1 SGDLS, CDR2 YYNGEE. The CDR3 sequence: CASSVGLTETQYF. Written as DNA, the CDR3 is TGTGCCAGCAGCGTTGGACTCACCGAGACCCAGTACTTC.

A single count supports this clone. The genes are TRBV21-1 and TRBJ2-7. TRBV21-1 is a pseudogene segment. The CDR3 consists of 16 residues. CDR3 amino acids: CASSRSPAGLQYEQYF. The DNA of the CDR3 is TGTGCCAGCAGCCGTTCACCGGCTGGATTACAATACGAGCAGTACTTC.

A few counts support this clone. The chain is built from TRBV6-5 and TRBJ1-5; no firm D call. Germline values: CDR1 MNHEY, CDR2 SVGAGI. V was pared by 5 bases and J by 5 bases, with 10 bases between. This CDR3 spans 13 amino acids. The CDR3 sequence is CASSPSADQPQHF. For the CDR3, the DNA is TGTGCCAGCAGTCCATCGGCGGATCAGCCCCAGCATTTT.

This clone was counted ten times or more. The chain has TRBV14 and TRBJ2-2; D remains unclear. Germline V gene data show CDR1 as SGHDN and CDR2 as FVKESK. The length of the CDR3 is 14 residues. The germline V and J ends were trimmed by 5 bases and 9 bases, with 16 bases remaining between them. CDR3 sequence: CASSSTITSRELFF. In DNA, the CDR3 is TGTGCCAGCAGCTCCACGATTACCTCCCGGGAGCTGTTTTTT.

V usage is TRBV7-9 and J usage is TRBJ1-1, with 7 nucleotides matching TRBD1. This CDR3 comprises 14 residues. Germline V gene data show CDR1 as SEHNR and CDR2 as FQNEAQ (reference sequence). V dropped 4 bases and J dropped 0; count of bases not matched to a gene: 2. Here the CDR3 DNA reads TGTGCCAGCAGCTCTGGACAGGTGAACACTGAAGCTTTCTTT. Protein: CASSSGQVNTEAFF.

This chain joins TRBV7-9 and TRBJ2-1, with D maybe TRBD2 (5 bases). The CDR3 has 15 amino acids. From germline, CDR1 is SEHNR and CDR2 FQNEAQ (reference sequence). V was cut by 4 bases and J by 0 bases, with 10 bases left in between. The CDR3 nucleotides read TGTGCCAGCAGCTCCCGTGGAGGCTCCTACAATGAGCAGTTCTTC. It specifies CASSSRGGSYNEQFF.

The chain couples TRBV28 to TRBJ2-3; weak D call: TRBD2 (6 bases). Trimming took 5 bases from V and 5 from J, leaving 11 bases between them. The CDR3 is 13 residues long. Germline CDR1 and CDR2: MDHEN and SYDVKM. The chain's CDR3 is CASSRDSGDTQYF. As DNA, the CDR3 is TGTGCCAGCAGTCGGGACTCCGGAGATACGCAGTATTTT. Variable domain in full (rest from reference TRBV28 and TRBJ2-3): DVKVTQSSRYLVKRTGEKVFLECVQDMDHENMFWYRQDPGLGLRLIYFSYDVKMKEKGDIPEGYSVSREKKERFSLILESASTNQTSMYLCASSRDSGDTQYFGPGTRLTVL.

This chain joins TRBV11-3 and TRBJ1-4; no clear D gene. This CDR3 comprises 14 residues. Trimming pared 1 base from V and 8 bases from J, leaving 11 bases between. The V gene's germline CDR1 is SGHNT and CDR2 YENEEA. CDR3 DNA: TGTGCCAGCAGCTTAGGTCAACTTAAAGAAAAACTGTTTTTT. Its translation is CASSLGQLKEKLFF.

This clone was detected a few times. This rearrangement joins TRBV11-3 to TRBJ2-1; tentatively, D is TRBD1 or TRBD2 (5 bases each). The V end lost 5 bases, the J end lost 0 bases, and 17 bases lay between the germline ends. The CDR3 consists of 17 residues. Germline V gene data show CDR1 as SGHNT and CDR2 as YENEEA. DNA for the CDR3: TGTGCCAGCAGCCCCGCTCTGGGGGTGAGCTCCTACAATGAGCAGTTCTTC. Translation: CASSPALGVSSYNEQFF.

This clone was picked up a small number of times. The chain employs TRBV20-1 and TRBJ1-2; D gene unclear. Trimming left V 3 bases short and J 8 bases short, with 10 bases between. Germline-derived CDR1 and CDR2 are DFQATT and SNEGSKA (reference sequence). This CDR3 comprises 11 residues. The DNA for the CDR3 is TGCAGTGCTAGGCAGCAGATCGGCTACACCTTC. This translates into CSARQQIGYTF.

This clone was detected only a few times. The rearrangement joins TRBV7-9 to TRBJ2-5; D possibly corresponds to TRBD2 (6 bases). V was shortened by 5 bases and J by 5 bases, with 24 bases between the two germline ends. This CDR3 has 17 residues. Germline CDR1 and CDR2: SEHNR and FQNEAQ (reference sequence). The CDR3 spells CASSTRGGPGISETQYF. The CDR3 region has the DNA TGTGCCAGCAGCACCCGAGGAGGGCCTGGTATTTCTGAGACCCAGTACTTC.

This clone was found a few times. The chain uses TRBV11-2 and TRBJ1-4, with TRBD1 matching over 7 bases. The CDR3 contains 15 residues. V was pared by 1 base and J by 3 bases, with 2 bases of the junction left unmatched. From germline, CDR1 is SGHAT and CDR2 FQNNGV. CDR3 in DNA: TGTGCCAGCAGCTTAGCAGGGGGACCTAATGAAAAACTGTTTTTT. This translates into CASSLAGGPNEKLFF.

This chain connects TRBV6-6 to TRBJ2-6; TRBD2 might be the D (5 bases). This CDR3 spans 16 amino acids. V lost 2 bases to trimming and J lost 0 bases, with 8 bases between them. Germline CDR1 MNHNY, CDR2 SVGAGI (reference sequence). CDR3 protein: CASSYAGDSGANVLTF. CDR3 nucleotide sequence: TGTGCCAGCAGTTACGCCGGGGACTCTGGGGCCAACGTCCTGACTTTC.

The table lists this clone with a few counts. The chain carries TRBV11-1 and TRBJ1-6; D remains ambiguous. The V and J ends lost 1 base and 17 bases respectively, with 15 bases between them. Germline CDR1 is SGHAT and CDR2 is FQDESV (reference sequence). The CDR3 sequence is 13 residues long. The CDR3 region has the DNA TGTGCCAGCAGCTTAGGAGAGGACCGCGTAATCCACTTT. Translation: CASSLGEDRVIHF.

This clone has only a few counts. This sequence joins TRBV9 and TRBJ1-1; a possible D gene is TRBD1 (6 bases). Germline CDR1 reads SGDLS; CDR2 reads YYNGEE. V was pared by 4 bases and J by 0 bases, with 19 bases between. This CDR3 contains 17 residues. The CDR3 sequence: CASSTPDSERMNTEAFF. Written as DNA, the CDR3 is TGTGCCAGCAGCACCCCGGACAGCGAGAGAATGAACACTGAAGCTTTCTTT.

This clone has a handful of counts. This sequence joins TRBV4-3 and TRBJ2-2, with TRBD2 matching over 8 bases. CDR1 LGHNA and CDR2 YSLEER come from the germline V gene. With V trimmed by 0 bases and J by 5 bases, 11 bases remained unmatched. The CDR3 spans 18 residues. DNA for the CDR3: TGCGCCAGCAGCCAAGATTCTGCCGGGGGGGCCCCGACCGGGGAGCTGTTTTTT. This translates into CASSQDSAGGAPTGELFF.

The V gene is TRBV6-1, the J gene TRBJ2-5; D not certain. CDR1 is MNHNS and CDR2 is SASEGT in the germline V gene. This CDR3 has 13 amino acids. Deletions cut 5 bases from V and 3 bases from J, with 10 bases between. The CDR3 DNA reads TGTGCCAGCAGTAACAGACGGGAAGAGACCCAGTACTTC. Amino acid sequence: CASSNRREETQYF.

This clone was observed a handful of times. V and J are TRBV14 and TRBJ2-1; weak D call: TRBD1 (5 bases). The ends were cut back, 1 base at V and 0 bases at J, with 7 bases in the middle. The germline CDR1 and CDR2 sequences are SGHDN and FVKESK. The CDR3 sequence is 15 residues long. CDR3 sequence: CASSQGQISYNEQFF. The DNA of the CDR3 is TGTGCCAGCAGCCAAGGACAGATCTCCTACAATGAGCAGTTCTTC.